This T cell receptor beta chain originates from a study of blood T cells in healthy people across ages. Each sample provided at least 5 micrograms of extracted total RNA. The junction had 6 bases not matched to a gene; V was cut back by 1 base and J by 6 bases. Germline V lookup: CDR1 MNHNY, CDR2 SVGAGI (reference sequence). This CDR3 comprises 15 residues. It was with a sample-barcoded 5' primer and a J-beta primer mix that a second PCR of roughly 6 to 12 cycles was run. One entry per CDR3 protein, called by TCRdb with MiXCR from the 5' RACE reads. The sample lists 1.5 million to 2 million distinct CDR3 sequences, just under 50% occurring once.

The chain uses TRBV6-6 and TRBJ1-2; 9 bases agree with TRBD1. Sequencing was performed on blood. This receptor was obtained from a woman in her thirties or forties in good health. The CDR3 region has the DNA TGTGCCAGCAGTTACTTCGGGACAGGGTCTGATGGCTACACCTTC. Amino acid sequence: CASSYFGTGSDGYTF.